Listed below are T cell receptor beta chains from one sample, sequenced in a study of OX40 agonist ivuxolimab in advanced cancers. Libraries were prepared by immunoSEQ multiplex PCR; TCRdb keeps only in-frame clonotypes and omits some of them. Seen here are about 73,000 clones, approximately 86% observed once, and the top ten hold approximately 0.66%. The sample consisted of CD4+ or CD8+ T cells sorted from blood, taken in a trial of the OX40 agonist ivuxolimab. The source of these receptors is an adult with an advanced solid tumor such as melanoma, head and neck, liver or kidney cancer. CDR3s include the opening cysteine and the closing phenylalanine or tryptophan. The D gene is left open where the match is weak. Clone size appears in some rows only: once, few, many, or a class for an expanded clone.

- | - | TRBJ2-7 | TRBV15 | CATSRTAGYEQYF | TGTGCCACCAGCAGGACGGCCGGCTACGAGCAGTACTTC
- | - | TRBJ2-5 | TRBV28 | CASTAGGGETQYF | TGTGCCAGCACTGCCGGAGGAGGTGAGACCCAGTACTTC
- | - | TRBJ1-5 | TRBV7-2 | CASSLAEQPQHF | TGTGCCAGCAGCTTAGCCGAACAGCCCCAGCATTTT
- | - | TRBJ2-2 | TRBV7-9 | CASSLALGGNTGELFF | TGTGCCAGCAGCTTAGCGTTAGGCGGGAACACCGGGGAGCTGTTTTTT
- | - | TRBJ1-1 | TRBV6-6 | CASSENTEAFF | TGTGCCAGCAGCGAGAACACTGAAGCTTTCTTT
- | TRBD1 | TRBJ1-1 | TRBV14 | CASSQKGQMNTEAFF | TGTGCCAGCAGCCAGAAGGGACAGATGAACACTGAAGCTTTCTTT
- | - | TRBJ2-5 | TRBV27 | CASGGTALGETQYF | TGTGCCAGCGGAGGGACGGCCTTAGGGGAGACCCAGTACTTC
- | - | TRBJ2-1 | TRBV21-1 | CASSKVSGSSYNEQFF | TGTGCCAGCAGCAAAGTTAGCGGGAGCTCCTACAATGAGCAGTTCTTC
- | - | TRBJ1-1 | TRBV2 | CASRIRAGNTEAFF | TGTGCCAGCAGAATTCGAGCCGGGAACACTGAAGCTTTCTTT
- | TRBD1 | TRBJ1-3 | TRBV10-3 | CAAYAGGGNTIYF | TGTGCCGCCTACGCAGGGGGTGGAAACACCATATATTTT
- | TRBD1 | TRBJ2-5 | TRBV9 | CASSVGGTGAGTQYF | TGTGCCAGCAGCGTGGGCGGGACAGGGGCGGGGACCCAGTACTTC
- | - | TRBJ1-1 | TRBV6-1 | CASSLGRAEAFF | TGTGCCAGCAGTTTGGGTAGGGCTGAAGCTTTCTTT
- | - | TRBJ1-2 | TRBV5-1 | CASSLDKLGGYTF | TGCGCCAGCAGCTTGGATAAGTTGGGGGGCTACACCTTC
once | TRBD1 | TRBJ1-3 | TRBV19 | CASTPRQGLSGNTIYF | TGTGCCAGTACCCCCCGACAGGGCCTCTCTGGAAACACCATATATTTT
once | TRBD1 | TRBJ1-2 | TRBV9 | CASSVGDRVNYGYTF | TGTGCCAGCAGCGTAGGGGACAGGGTTAACTATGGCTACACCTTC
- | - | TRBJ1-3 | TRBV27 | CASSLSFRGANGNTIYF | TGTGCCAGCAGTTTATCGTTTCGGGGTGCTAATGGAAACACCATATATTTT
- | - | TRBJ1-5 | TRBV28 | CASSSLAADSNQPQHF | TGTGCCAGCAGTTCCTTGGCGGCAGATAGCAATCAGCCCCAGCATTTT
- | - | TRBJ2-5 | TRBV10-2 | CASRGAGAETQYF | TGCGCCAGCCGAGGGGCAGGCGCGGAGACCCAGTACTTC
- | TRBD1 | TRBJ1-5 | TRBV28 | CASITGGDQPQHF | TGTGCCAGCATTACAGGGGGGGATCAGCCCCAGCATTTT
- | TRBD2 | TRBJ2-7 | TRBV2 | CASSGTSGSYEQYF | TGTGCCAGCAGTGGGACTAGCGGCTCCTACGAGCAGTACTTC
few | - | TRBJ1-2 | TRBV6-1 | CASSAGPPAYTF | TGTGCCAGCAGCGCGGGACCGCCTGCCTACACCTTC
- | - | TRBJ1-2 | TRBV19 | CASSIQPPGALYGYTF | TGTGCCAGTAGTATTCAGCCCCCAGGGGCCCTCTATGGCTACACCTTC
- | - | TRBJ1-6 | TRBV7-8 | CASSRPGTPFGNSPLHF | TGTGCCAGCAGCAGGCCCGGGACACCTTTTGGTAATTCACCCCTCCACTTT
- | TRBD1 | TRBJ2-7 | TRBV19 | CASSIPGQGPEQYF | TGTGCCAGTAGTATCCCGGGACAGGGGCCCGAGCAGTACTTC
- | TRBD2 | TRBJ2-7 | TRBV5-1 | CASSLRPSGRTFAEYEQYF | TGCGCCAGCAGCTTGCGGCCTAGCGGGAGGACCTTCGCGGAATACGAGCAGTACTTC
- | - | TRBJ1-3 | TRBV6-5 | CASSRDRYSGNTIYF | TGTGCCAGCAGCCGGGACCGCTACTCTGGAAACACCATATATTTT
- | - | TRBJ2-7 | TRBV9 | CASVAETRKRGSSYEQYF | TGTGCCAGCGTAGCGGAGACGCGAAAAAGGGGTAGCTCCTACGAGCAGTACTTC
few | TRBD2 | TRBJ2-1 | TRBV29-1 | CSVLTSGGTNEQFF | TGCAGCGTTCTAACTAGCGGGGGTACCAATGAGCAGTTCTTC
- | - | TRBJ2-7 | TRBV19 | CASNPGPGSYEQYF | TGTGCCAGTAATCCGGGTCCGGGCTCCTACGAGCAGTACTTC
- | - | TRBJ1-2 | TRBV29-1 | CSVEQGASNYGYTF | TGCAGCGTTGAACAGGGAGCTTCTAACTATGGCTACACCTTC
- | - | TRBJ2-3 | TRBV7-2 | CASSLAASLGTDTQYF | TGTGCCAGCAGCTTAGCCGCTAGCCTCGGCACAGATACGCAGTATTTT
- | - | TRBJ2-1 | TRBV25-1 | CASSVPQLNEQFF | TGTGCCAGCAGTGTACCACAGCTTAATGAGCAGTTCTTC
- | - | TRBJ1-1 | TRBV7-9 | CASSLDRAGNTEAFF | TGTGCCAGCAGCTTAGACAGGGCCGGGAACACTGAAGCTTTCTTT
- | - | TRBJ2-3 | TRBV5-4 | CASSSPGPGADTQYF | TGTGCCAGCAGCTCCCCGGGACCGGGCGCTGATACGCAGTATTTT
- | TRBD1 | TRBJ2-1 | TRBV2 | CASSGQGRFPFF | TGTGCCAGCAGTGGACAGGGAAGGTTTCCGTTCTTC
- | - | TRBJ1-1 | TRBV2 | CARNPGGTEAFF | TGTGCCCGCAACCCGGGGGGCACTGAAGCTTTCTTT
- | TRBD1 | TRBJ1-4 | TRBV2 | CASNRDSFNEKLFF | TGTGCCAGCAACCGGGACAGTTTCAATGAAAAACTGTTTTTT
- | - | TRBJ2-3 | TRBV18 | CASSPPHQRGTDTQYF | TGTGCCAGCTCACCACCTCATCAGCGGGGCACAGATACGCAGTATTTT
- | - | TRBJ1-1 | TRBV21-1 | CASSTRQGWNTEAFF | TGTGCCAGCAGCACCCGACAGGGCTGGAACACTGAAGCTTTCTTT
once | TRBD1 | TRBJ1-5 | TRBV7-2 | CASSLAPRGVNQPQHF | TGTGCCAGCAGCTTAGCTCCCAGGGGGGTCAATCAGCCCCAGCATTTT
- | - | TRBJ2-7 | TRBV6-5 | CASTNRSQGPYEQYF | TGTGCCAGCACCAACCGCAGCCAGGGGCCCTACGAGCAGTACTTC
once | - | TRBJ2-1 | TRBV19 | CASSTPGTYNEQFF | TGTGCCAGTAGTACACCCGGGACCTACAATGAGCAGTTCTTC
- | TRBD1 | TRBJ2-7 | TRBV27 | CASSLRGRGQPYEQYF | TGTGCCAGCAGTTTACGAGGCAGGGGGCAACCCTACGAGCAGTACTTC
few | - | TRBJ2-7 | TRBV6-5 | CASSYSGSGIYEQYF | TGTGCCAGCAGTTACTCGGGCAGTGGGATCTACGAGCAGTACTTC
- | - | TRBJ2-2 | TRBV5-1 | CASSLSTSNTGELFF | TGCGCCAGCAGCTTGTCGACTTCGAACACCGGGGAGCTGTTTTTT
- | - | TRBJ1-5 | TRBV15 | CATSIRLDLSNQPQHF | TGTGCCACCAGCATCAGACTAGACCTTAGCAATCAGCCCCAGCATTTT
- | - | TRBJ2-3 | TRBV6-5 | CASSYLDTQYF | TGTGCCAGCAGTTACTTAGATACGCAGTATTTT
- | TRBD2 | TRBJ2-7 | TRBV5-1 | CASSLVTGGLSEQYF | TGCGCCAGCAGCTTGGTTACGGGGGGGCTAAGCGAGCAGTACTTC
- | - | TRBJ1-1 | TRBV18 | CASSEIRVGNTEAFF | TGTGCCAGCTCAGAAATACGGGTTGGGAACACTGAAGCTTTCTTT
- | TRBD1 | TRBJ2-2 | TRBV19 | CASSSLGTGGELFF | TGTGCCAGTAGTAGCCTCGGGACAGGCGGGGAGCTGTTTTTT